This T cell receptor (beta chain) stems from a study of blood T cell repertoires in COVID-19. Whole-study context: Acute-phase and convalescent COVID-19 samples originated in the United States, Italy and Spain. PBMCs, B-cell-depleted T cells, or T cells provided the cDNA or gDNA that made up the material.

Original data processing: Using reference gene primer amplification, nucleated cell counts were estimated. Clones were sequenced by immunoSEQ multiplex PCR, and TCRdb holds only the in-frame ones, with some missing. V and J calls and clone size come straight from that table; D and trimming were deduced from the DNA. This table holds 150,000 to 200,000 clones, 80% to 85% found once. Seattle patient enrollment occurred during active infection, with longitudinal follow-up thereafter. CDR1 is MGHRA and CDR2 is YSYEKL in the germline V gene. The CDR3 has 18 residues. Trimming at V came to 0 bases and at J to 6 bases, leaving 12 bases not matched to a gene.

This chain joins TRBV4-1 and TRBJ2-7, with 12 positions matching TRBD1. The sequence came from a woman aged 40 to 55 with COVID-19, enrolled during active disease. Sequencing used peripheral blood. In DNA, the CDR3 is TGCGCCAGCAGCCAAGAGTACGGGACAGGGGGCTTATATAGCGAGCAGTACTTC. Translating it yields CASSQEYGTGGLYSEQYF.